This is a list of T cell receptor beta chains from one sample in a study of blood T cell repertoires in COVID-19. The assay was immunoSEQ multiplex PCR, and TCRdb's table has in-frame clones only and misses some. The data show fewer than 250,000 clones, with about 86% seen just once and 3% to 4% held by the top ten. What was sequenced was PBMCs or T cells enriched from blood (not recorded which). The receptors derive from a woman aged 35 to 49 with acute COVID-19. CDR3s include the opening cysteine and the closing phenylalanine or tryptophan. The order of the fields is J gene, V gene, CDR3 protein.

TRBJ2-5,TRBV4-1,CASSRGASGQETQYF
TRBJ1-3,TRBV20-1,CSASPQGVGNTIYF
TRBJ1-5,TRBV28,CASSLSVRNQPQHF
TRBJ1-2,TRBV7-2,CASSFSYGQVPYGYTF
TRBJ2-2,TRBV7-3,CASSSPQGELFF
TRBJ2-3,TRBV25-1,CASSLGQGTDTQYF
TRBJ2-7,TRBV7-8,CASSSPFRDKDYEQYF
TRBJ2-1,TRBV15,CATENSNGYNEQFF
TRBJ1-5,TRBV2,CASRAGPYQPQHF
TRBJ2-1,TRBV7-6,CASSLSLLAGGYNEQFF
TRBJ1-1,TRBV7-9,CASSSRGGRVNTEAFF
TRBJ2-1,TRBV11-3,CASSFRTSGIYNEQFF
TRBJ2-7,TRBV28,CASSLGGVWGGYEQYF
TRBJ2-5,TRBV3-1/TRBV3-2,CASSQEGRTSGIQETQYF
TRBJ1-1,TRBV9,CASSVVERNTEAFF
TRBJ2-3,TRBV7-3,CASSLGRTDTQYF
TRBJ1-1,TRBV4-2,CASSQVGQSTEAFF
TRBJ2-1,TRBV19,CASSLRESSYNEQFF